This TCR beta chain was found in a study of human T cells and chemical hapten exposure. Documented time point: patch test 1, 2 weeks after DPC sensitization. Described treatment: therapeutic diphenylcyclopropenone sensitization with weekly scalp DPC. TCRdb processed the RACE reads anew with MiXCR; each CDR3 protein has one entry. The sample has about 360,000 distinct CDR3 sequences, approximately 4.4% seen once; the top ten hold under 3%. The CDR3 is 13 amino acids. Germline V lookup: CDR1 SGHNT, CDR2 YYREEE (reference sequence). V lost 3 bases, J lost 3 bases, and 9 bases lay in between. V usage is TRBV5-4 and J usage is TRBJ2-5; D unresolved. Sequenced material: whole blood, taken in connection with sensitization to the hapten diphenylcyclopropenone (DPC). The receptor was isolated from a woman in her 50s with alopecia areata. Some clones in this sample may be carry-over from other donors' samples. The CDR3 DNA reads TGTGCCAGCAGCTCGATAGTGGAAGAGACCCAGTACTTC. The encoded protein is CASSSIVEETQYF.